This entry describes one T cell receptor beta chain. Antigen: not known. This sample was included in a study of T cell responses to AZD1222 COVID-19 vaccine. The study, taken as a whole, reports: Baseline antibody screening turned up just a handful of seropositive AZD1222 recipients. Spike-specific TCR breadth and depth were elevated following two AZD1222 doses. In a largely white British group with more females than males, clonal diversity was possibly underestimated.

Sequencing was performed with immunoSEQ multiplex PCR; in TCRdb, only in-frame clones are kept and a portion is missing. The sample includes about 130,000 clones, approximately 88% of them seen just once. The receptor was isolated from an adult in good health. This specimen consisted of peripheral blood, obtained on day 0 of AZD1222 vaccination.

The CDR3 bases are TGTGCCAGCAGTTACCTCCGACGAGCGGGAGGTAATTTCTACGAGCAGTACTTC. The encoded protein is CASSYLRRAGGNFYEQYF. The rearrangement uses TRBV6-2 or TRBV6-3 and TRBJ2-7; 9 positions match TRBD2. The germline V gene encodes CDR1 MNHEY and CDR2 SVGEGT. CDR3 length: 18 amino acids. Germline trimming cut 2 bases from V and 3 bases from J; bases unmatched to any gene: 14.